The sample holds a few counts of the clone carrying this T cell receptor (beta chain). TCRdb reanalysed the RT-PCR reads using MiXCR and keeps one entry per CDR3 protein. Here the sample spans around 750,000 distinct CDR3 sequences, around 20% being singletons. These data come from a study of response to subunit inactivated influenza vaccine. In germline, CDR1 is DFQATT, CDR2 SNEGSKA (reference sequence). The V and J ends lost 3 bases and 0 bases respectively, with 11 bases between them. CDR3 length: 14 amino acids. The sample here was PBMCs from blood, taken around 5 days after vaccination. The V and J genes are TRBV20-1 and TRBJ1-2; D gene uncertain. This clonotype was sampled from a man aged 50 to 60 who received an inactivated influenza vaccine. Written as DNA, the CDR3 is TGCAGTGCTAGTCCCAGGCATGCTAACTATGGCTACACCTTC. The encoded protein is CSASPRHANYGYTF.